This TCR beta chain was identified during a study of low-dose radiotherapy and immunotherapy resistance in tumors. Both TCRalpha and TCRbeta chains were reverse transcribed with V-gene-specific primers. Using a constant-region primer together with a V-primer adapter, TCRs were subjected to roughly 18 PCR cycles of amplification. Each CDR3 protein gets one entry after TCRdb re-called the reads with MiXCR. Of more than 50,000 distinct CDR3 sequences in the sample, under 30% were seen once. Time point meaning: before trial treatment. This clonotype showed up many times. The sequence was collected from a male donor with prostate cancer. The sample consisted of PBMCs, taken before treatment.

The CDR3 loop reads CASSSFNTEAFF. The DNA of the CDR3 is TGTGCCAGCAGCTCATTCAACACTGAAGCTTTCTTT. V and J are TRBV7-9 and TRBJ1-1; D not resolved. This CDR3 region has 12 residues. Germline V gene sequence: CDR1 SEHNR, CDR2 FQNEAQ (reference sequence). V was cut by 4 bases and J by 2 bases, with 5 bases left in between.